This T cell receptor beta chain was observed in a study of cytomegalovirus exposure and HLA in healthy donors. Overall study context: The approximately 110 validation repertoires used the same platform as the approximately 700 first-cohort repertoires, a later analysis reported.

TCRdb's table, derived via immunoSEQ multiplex PCR, lists solely in-frame clones and lacks some. The sample contains some 170,000 clones, 86% of which appear only once. This CDR3 has 17 residues. From the approximately 120-subject validation cohort, which was separate from the approximately 700-subject first cohort, the donors were drawn. The sequenced sample was PBMCs. The genes are TRBV21-1 and TRBJ1-6; the table's D call of TRBD1 was not tested on the DNA. TRBV21-1 is given as a pseudogene. The sequence was obtained from a woman younger than 35 in good health and CMV-seronegative. The CDR3 reads CASSKPGTGVQNSPLHF. CDR3 DNA: TGTGCCAGCAGCAAACCAGGGACAGGGGTCCAGAATTCACCCCTCCACTTT.